Many counts were recorded for the clone carrying this T cell receptor (beta chain). V shed 2 bases and J shed 1 base, with 8 bases lying between them. There are 14 residues in the CDR3. CDR1 is KGHSH, CDR2 LQKENI, per germline. This record belongs to a study of T-cell reconstitution after alpha-beta-depleted transplantation in children. Unique molecular identifiers tagged the TCRbeta library. In TCRdb, the PCR reads were re-called with MiXCR into one record per CDR3 protein. The sample shows 100,000 to 120,000 distinct CDR3 sequences, about a tenth of them seen only once. V gene TRBV18 combines with J gene TRBJ1-1, with D tentatively TRBD1 (5 bases). Sequencing was performed on PBMCs from the stem cell graft donor, taken from the stem cell graft. The sequence was collected from a human donor who donated a stem cell graft to a child with acute lymphoblastic leukemia. CDR3 loop: CASSPGARNTEAFF. The CDR3 bases are TGTGCCAGCTCACCAGGGGCAAGGAACACTGAAGCTTTCTTT.